The 11 T cell receptor beta chains listed next were all sequenced from one sample in a study of graft-versus-host responses after intestinal transplantation. These TCRs' antigens remain unknown. The data were produced by immunoSEQ multiplex PCR, yet TCRdb's version contains in-frame clones alone and is incomplete. Counted here are tens of thousands of clones, roughly 91% occurring once; the ten biggest clones make up approximately 0.096%. This specimen was unstimulated CD4+ T cells sorted from spleen or lymph node cells, taken before intestinal transplant. These receptors were obtained from a human donor who received an intestinal transplant.

The chain employs TRBV5-3 and TRBJ2-1, with 8 bases that match TRBD2. TRBV5-3 is classed as an ORF, of uncertain function. The CDR3 runs to 16 residues. With V trimmed by 4 bases and J by 2 bases, 8 bases remained unmatched. The CDR3 protein is CARSDDSGATYNEQFF. The CDR3 DNA reads as TGTGCCAGAAGCGACGATAGCGGGGCTACCTACAATGAGCAGTTCTTC.

The count of this clone is one. V gene TRBV5-4 combines with J gene TRBJ1-2; tentatively, D is TRBD1 (5 bases). V lost 5 bases and J lost 7, with 12 bases in between. Germline V gene sequence: CDR1 SGHNT, CDR2 YYREEE (reference sequence). The length of the CDR3 is 12 residues. CDR3 sequence reads: CASREGASGYTF. Here the CDR3 DNA reads TGTGCCAGCAGGGAAGGGGCGAGTGGCTACACCTTC.

V is TRBV11-2 and J is TRBJ2-7, with 9 nucleotides matching TRBD2. Losses at the gene ends were 2 bases for V and 2 bases for J; bases not matched to a gene: 4. Germline assignment: CDR1 SGHAT and CDR2 FQNNGV. This CDR3 region has 15 residues. CDR3 sequence reads: CASSLSSGETYEQYF. As DNA, the CDR3 is TGTGCCAGCAGCTTATCTAGCGGGGAGACCTACGAGCAGTACTTC.

The chain combines TRBV6-5 with TRBJ1-2, with a tentative D call TRBD1 (6 bases). Trimming took 6 bases from V and 7 from J, leaving 18 bases between them. The CDR3 is 14 amino acids. CDR1 and CDR2 (germline): MNHEY, SVGAGI. Written as DNA, the CDR3 is TGTGCCAGCAGCCTAGCCACAGGGATCCGTGGCTACACCTTC. It is translated as CASSLATGIRGYTF.

V usage is TRBV11-3 and J usage is TRBJ2-7; 9 nucleotides line up with TRBD1. The CDR3 sequence is 20 residues long. In germline, CDR1 is SGHNT, CDR2 YENEEA. V was pared by 4 bases and J by 6 bases, with 25 bases of the junction left unmatched. CDR3 sequence (DNA): TGTGCCAGCAGCTCCTTCGCAACGGGCTTGACACGGGACAGGGAGTCCGAGCAGTACTTC. This encodes CASSSFATGLTRDRESEQYF.

This clone was seen a single time. The chain couples TRBV7-6 to TRBJ1-1, with a possible D match to TRBD1 (6 bases). The V end was cut by 2 bases, the J end by 3 bases, with 16 bases between. Germline V gene data show CDR1 as SGHVS and CDR2 as FNYEAQ. The CDR3 runs 16 residues. The CDR3 sequence is CASSLYSGGRDTEAFF. The CDR3 DNA is TGTGCCAGCAGCTTATATTCGGGGGGGCGAGACACTGAAGCTTTCTTT.

This chain links TRBV7-2 with TRBJ2-3, with 8 positions matching TRBD2. Germline-derived CDR1 and CDR2 are SGHTA and FQGNSA. Trimming removed 0 bases from V and 4 bases from J; junction bases left unmatched: 9. The CDR3 is made up of 17 amino acids. DNA of the CDR3: TGTGCCAGCAGCTTAGCGGGACGGGGGGGCCTTTCAGATACGCAGTATTTT. Translated: CASSLAGRGGLSDTQYF.

This chain uses TRBV5-1 with TRBJ2-7; D gene unclear. The CDR3 covers 13 residues. Trimming stripped 0 bases from V and 3 bases from J, with 7 bases between. Germline V gene sequence: CDR1 SGHRS, CDR2 YFSETQ. The CDR3 DNA reads TGCGCCAGCAGCTTGGTCCCCGGCTACGAGCAGTACTTC. Translating it yields CASSLVPGYEQYF.

This chain links TRBV30 with TRBJ2-7; 8 bases are a match to TRBD1. J lost 4 bases, V lost 1 base, and 12 bases had no gene match. CDR3 length: 16 amino acids. Germline V lookup: CDR1 GTSNPN, CDR2 SVGIG (reference sequence). Here the CDR3 DNA reads TGTGCCTGGAGTGGCGGAAAAGGACAGGGCTTTTACGAGCAGTACTTC. This encodes CAWSGGKGQGFYEQYF.

The chain is built from TRBV9 and TRBJ1-2, with 7 bases lining up with TRBD1. The CDR3 contains 16 residues. After removal of 3 bases from V and 8 bases from J, the junction contained 16 bases not matched to a gene. CDR1 is SGDLS and CDR2 is YYNGEE in the germline V gene. The CDR3 loop reads CASSGPVFTGASGYTF. CDR3 nucleotide sequence: TGTGCCAGCAGCGGACCAGTATTCACAGGGGCGAGCGGCTACACCTTC.

This clone was observed once. This sequence joins TRBV30 and TRBJ2-1, with D tentatively TRBD2 (7 bases). The germline gives CDR1 GTSNPN, CDR2 SVGIG (reference sequence). V was shortened by 2 bases and J by 6 bases, with 14 bases between the two germline ends. CDR3 length: 14 residues. CDR3: CAWSYWRGRNEQFF. In nucleotides, the CDR3 is TGTGCCTGGAGTTATTGGCGGGGGCGCAATGAGCAGTTCTTC.